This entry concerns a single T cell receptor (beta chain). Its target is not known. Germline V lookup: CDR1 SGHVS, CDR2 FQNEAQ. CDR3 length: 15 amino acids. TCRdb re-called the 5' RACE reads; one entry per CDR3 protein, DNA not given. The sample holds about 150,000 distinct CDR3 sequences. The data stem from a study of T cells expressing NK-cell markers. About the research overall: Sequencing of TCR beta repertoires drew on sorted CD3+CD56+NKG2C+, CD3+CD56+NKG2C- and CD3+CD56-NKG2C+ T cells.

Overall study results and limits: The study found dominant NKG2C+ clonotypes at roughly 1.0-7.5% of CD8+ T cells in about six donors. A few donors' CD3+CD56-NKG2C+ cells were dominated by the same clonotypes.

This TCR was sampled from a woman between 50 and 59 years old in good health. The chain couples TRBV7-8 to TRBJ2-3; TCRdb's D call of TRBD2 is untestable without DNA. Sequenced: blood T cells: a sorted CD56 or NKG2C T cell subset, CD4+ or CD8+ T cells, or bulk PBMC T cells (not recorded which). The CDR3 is CASSPTGASSDTQYF. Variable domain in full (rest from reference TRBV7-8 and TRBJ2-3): GAGVSQSPRYKVAKRGQDVALRCDPISGHVSLFWYQQALGQGPEFLTYFQNEAQLDKSGLPSDRFFAERPEGSVSTLKIQRTQQEDSAVYLCASSPTGASSDTQYFGPGTRLTVL.